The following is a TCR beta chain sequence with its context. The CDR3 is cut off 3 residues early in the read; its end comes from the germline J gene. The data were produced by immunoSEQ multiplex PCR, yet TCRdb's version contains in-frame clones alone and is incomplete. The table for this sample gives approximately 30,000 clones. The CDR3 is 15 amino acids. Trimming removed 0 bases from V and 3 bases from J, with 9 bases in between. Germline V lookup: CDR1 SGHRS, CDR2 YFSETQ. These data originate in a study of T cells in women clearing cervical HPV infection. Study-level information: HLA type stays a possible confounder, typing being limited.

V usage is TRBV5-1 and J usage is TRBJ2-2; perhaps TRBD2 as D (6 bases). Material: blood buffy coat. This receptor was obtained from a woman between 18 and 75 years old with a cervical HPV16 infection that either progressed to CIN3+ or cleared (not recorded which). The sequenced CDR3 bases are TGCGCCAGCAGCTTGGATGGGGGGTACACCGGGGAG. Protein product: CASSLDGGYTGE. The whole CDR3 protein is CASSLDGGYTGELFF.